This T cell receptor (beta chain) was recorded in a study of neurological immune-mediated disorders. Findings and limits, study-wide: The greatest TCR clonal expansion occurred in HTLV-1-associated myelopathy and the least in multiple sclerosis, which fell below healthy controls.

The V gene's germline CDR1 is SGDLS and CDR2 YYNGEE. V was clipped by 0 bases and J by 3 bases, with 7 bases between them. The CDR3 totals 13 residues. This clonotype was seen at least ten times. The antigen is unknown. The method for making cDNA was 5'RACE, and it used 10-nucleotide random UMIs. TCRdb reprocessed the 5' RACE reads via MiXCR and lists one record per CDR3 protein. Seen here are about 84,000 distinct CDR3 sequences, about 9.3% observed once, and the top ten hold 1.8%. What was sequenced was PBMCs. The sequence was collected from a man aged 35 to 55 in good health. The chain carries TRBV9 and TRBJ2-7, with no clear D. CDR3 protein: CASSVGDVYEQYF. CDR3 DNA sequence: TGTGCCAGCAGCGTAGGTGACGTCTACGAGCAGTACTTC.